This TCR beta chain was obtained from a study of T-cell memory formation after mild COVID-19. Study-level findings and limits: Clones contracting across day 15 to 85 had a balanced CD4/CD8 profile; later expanding clones leaned CD4+. Second-wave clones with a day 37 peak had unconfirmed SARS-CoV-2 specificity.

In the case of this clonotype: Its antigen is not identified.

Germline lookup yields CDR1 SEHNR and CDR2 FQNEAQ (reference sequence). The CDR3 totals 13 residues. Trimming removed 10 bases at V and 4 bases at J, with 16 bases between. MiXCR was run by TCRdb on the 5' RACE reads, yielding one entry per CDR3 protein. The sample consists of 470,000 or so distinct CDR3 sequences, more than 20% of them appearing once. This rearrangement joins TRBV7-9 to TRBJ1-2; D is unclear. This TCR came from an adult woman who had mild COVID-19 (a few samples of this study predate the infection). Cell type and time point are not known. Sequencing input: PBMCs or a T cell subset sorted from them (not recorded which). This chain's CDR3 is CATGEGRTYGYTF. In DNA form, the CDR3 reads TGTGCCACCGGGGAGGGTAGGACCTATGGCTACACCTTC.